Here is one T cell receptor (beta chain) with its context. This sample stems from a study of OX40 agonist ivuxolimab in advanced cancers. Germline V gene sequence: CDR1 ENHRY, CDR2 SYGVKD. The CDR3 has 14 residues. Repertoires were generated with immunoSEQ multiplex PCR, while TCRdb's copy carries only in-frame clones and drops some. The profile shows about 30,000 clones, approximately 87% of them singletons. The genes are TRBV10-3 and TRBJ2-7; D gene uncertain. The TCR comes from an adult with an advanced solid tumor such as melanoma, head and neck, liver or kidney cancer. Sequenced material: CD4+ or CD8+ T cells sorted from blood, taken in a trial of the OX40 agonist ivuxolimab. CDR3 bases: TGTGCAACTTGGGCCCCCGAGAGCTCCTACGAGCAGTACTTC. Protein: CATWAPESSYEQYF.